The 26 T cell receptor beta chains given below trace back to one sample, sequenced in a study of T cell changes during pregnancy in multiple sclerosis. Sequenced by immunoSEQ multiplex PCR; TCRdb stores in-frame clones only, minus some. In the table there are around 37,000 clones, 70% to 90% of which are singletons. The starting material was CD8+ T cells from peripheral blood mononuclear cells, obtained in the third trimester of pregnancy. The source is a female donor with multiple sclerosis, enrolled in a pregnancy study.

This chain uses TRBV19 with TRBJ1-2; D not resolved. Germline assignment: CDR1 LNHDA and CDR2 SQIVND (reference sequence). V was cut by 3 bases and J by 7 bases, with 12 bases left in between. This CDR3 comprises 13 residues. In nucleotides, the CDR3 is TGTGCCAGTAGTATCCTCCCGACGGGTGGCTACACCTTC. Its protein product is CASSILPTGGYTF.

Regarding this clone: Relative to the germline gene, one junction end is altered; a read error may explain this. This chain uses TRBV2 with TRBJ2-1; D gene ambiguous. Germline V CDR1 and CDR2: SNHLY, FYNNEI. This CDR3 contains 13 residues. CDR3 in DNA: TGTGCCAGCAGTGAAGTCTCCTCCAATGAGCAGTTCTTC. Its protein product is CASSEVSSNEQFF.

The genes are TRBV30 and TRBJ1-4; D not resolved. The V end lost 1 base, the J end lost 16 bases, and 13 bases lay between the germline ends. CDR1 and CDR2 from the germline V gene are GTSNPN and SVGIG (reference sequence). The CDR3 is made up of 11 amino acids. The CDR3 nucleotides read TGTGCCTGGAGTGGGACTACTGGGAAGTTTTTT. It encodes CAWSGTTGKFF.

The chain uses TRBV10-3 and TRBJ2-7; D perhaps matches TRBD2 (7 bases). Trimming took off 3 bases at V and 3 bases at J, with 12 bases between the two ends. CDR1 and CDR2 (germline): ENHRY, SYGVKD. The CDR3 has 14 residues. The CDR3 bases are TGTGCCATCAGTGAAGCGGGACAATTCTACGAGCAGTACTTC. It specifies CAISEAGQFYEQYF.

V usage is TRBV29-1 and J usage is TRBJ1-1, with no clear D. The length of the CDR3 is 12 residues. V was pared by 5 bases and J by 0 bases, with 7 bases between. Germline V gives CDR1 SQVTM, CDR2 ANQGSEA. CDR3 sequence: CSVITLNTEAFF. CDR3 coding DNA: TGCAGCGTTATCACACTGAACACTGAAGCTTTCTTT. Together with reference TRBV29-1 and TRBJ1-1, the CDR3 gives the full variable domain: SAVISQKPSRDICQRGTSLTIQCQVDSQVTMMFWYRQQPGQSLTLIATANQGSEATYESGFVIDKFPISRPNLTFSTLTVSNMSPEDSSIYLCSVITLNTEAFFGQGTRLTVV.

The chain joins TRBV30 to TRBJ1-1, with 7 bases fitting TRBD1. CDR3 length equals 12 residues. CDR1 and CDR2 from the germline V gene are GTSNPN and SVGIG (reference sequence). CDR3 in DNA: TGTGCTTTCCAAGGGACAGCCTCTGAAGCTTTCTTT. Amino acid sequence: CAFQGTASEAFF.

The V call is TRBV27, the J call TRBJ2-2; no clear D gene. V gave up 8 bases and J gave up 2 bases, with 15 bases separating them. Germline assignment: CDR1 MNHEY and CDR2 SMNVEV (reference sequence). The CDR3 covers 15 residues. CDR3 DNA sequence: TGTGCCAGCGGCTTGCAGACTTTAAACACCGGGGAGCTGTTTTTT. This encodes CASGLQTLNTGELFF.

V usage is TRBV21-1 and J usage is TRBJ1-6; the table's D call TRBD1 went unverified against the DNA. TRBV21-1 is given as a pseudogene. The CDR3 is 15 residues long. The CDR3 DNA reads TGTGCCAGCAGCAAACAGGGACAGGGTGATTCACCCCTCCACTTT. Protein product: CASSKQGQGDSPLHF.

V gene TRBV27 combines with J gene TRBJ1-2; 7 bases match TRBD1. CDR1 and CDR2 from the germline V gene are MNHEY and SMNVEV (reference sequence). The CDR3 runs to 13 residues. V shed 5 bases, J shed 6 bases, and the junction held 6 bases outside the gene matches. CDR3: CASSLTGAHGYTF. The CDR3 coding sequence is TGTGCCAGCAGTCTCACAGGGGCCCATGGCTACACCTTC.

The rearrangement uses TRBV4-1 and TRBJ1-1; TRBD1 matches 7 bases. In germline, CDR1 is MGHRA, CDR2 YSYEKL. V lost 1 base, J lost 6 bases, and 2 bases stayed unmatched. The CDR3 length is 13 residues. CDR3 in DNA: TGCGCCAGCAGCCAAGCGACAGGGCCTGAAGCTTTCTTT. The encoded protein is CASSQATGPEAFF.

This chain uses TRBV27 with TRBJ2-7; no clear D. This CDR3 spans 11 amino acids. With 4 bases removed from V and 10 bases from J, the gap between germline ends came to 11 bases. The germline CDR1 and CDR2 sequences are MNHEY and SMNVEV (reference sequence). The CDR3 protein is CASSSLNTQYF. In nucleotides, the CDR3 is TGTGCCAGCAGTTCACTGAATACTCAGTACTTC.

The V gene is TRBV4-1, the J gene TRBJ2-1; 8 bases agree with TRBD2. Looked up from germline, CDR1 is MGHRA and CDR2 is YSYEKL. J gave up 8 bases and V 0 bases, and 3 bases lay outside the gene matches. The CDR3 is 14 residues long. The DNA of the CDR3 is TGCGCCAGCAGCCAAGATCGGGAGGGCGATGAGCAGTTCTTC. It yields the protein CASSQDREGDEQFF.

The table lists this clone with many counts. The chain couples TRBV27 to TRBJ1-6, with D possibly being TRBD1 (6 bases). Per the germline V gene, CDR1 is MNHEY and CDR2 is SMNVEV (reference sequence). The CDR3 runs to 16 residues. V lost 6 bases, J lost 10 bases, and 22 bases lay in between. CDR3 in DNA: TGTGCCAGCAGATCCCTTGCCAGGGGTCTCAACTCACCCCTCCACTTT. This translates into CASRSLARGLNSPLHF.

This chain uses TRBV11-2 with TRBJ2-5; a weak D match, TRBD2 (6 bases). CDR1 SGHAT and CDR2 FQNNGV come from the germline V gene. This CDR3 contains 15 residues. With 1 base removed from V and 4 bases from J, the gap between germline ends came to 13 bases. The CDR3 DNA reads TGTGCCAGCAGCTTAGTTGGCGGGATGGGAGAGACCCAGTACTTC. The encoded protein is CASSLVGGMGETQYF.

The chain links TRBV9 to TRBJ1-3; 7 bases line up with TRBD1. The CDR3 loop spans 17 amino acids. Germline-derived CDR1 and CDR2 are SGDLS and YYNGEE. The V gene end was trimmed by 4 bases and the J gene end by 4 bases; junction bases not matched to a gene: 14. The DNA for the CDR3 is TGTGCCAGCAGCCCCGCCCCGGGACAGTCTCTGGGAAACACCATATATTTT. This codes for CASSPAPGQSLGNTIYF.

This chain joins TRBV6-5 and TRBJ1-6; weak D call: TRBD1 (6 bases). CDR1 is MNHEY and CDR2 is SVGAGI in the germline V gene. The CDR3 is 13 residues long. The germline V and J ends were trimmed by 2 bases and 9 bases, with 8 bases remaining between them. The CDR3 sequence is CASSYGGLSPLHF. Here the CDR3 DNA reads TGTGCCAGCAGTTACGGGGGCCTTTCACCCCTCCACTTT.

The gene calls are TRBV10-3 and TRBJ2-1; the D gene is possibly TRBD2 (6 bases). The CDR3 spans 14 residues. The ends were cut back, 7 bases at V and 1 base at J, with 11 bases in the middle. Germline V gene sequence: CDR1 ENHRY, CDR2 SYGVKD. In nucleotides, the CDR3 is TGTGCCATCACAGCGGACTATTCCTACAATGAGCAGTTCTTC. Protein product: CAITADYSYNEQFF.

The CDR3 protein is CASSARPGLTEAFF. For the CDR3, the DNA is TGTGCCAGCAGTGCCCGACCTGGGCTCACTGAAGCTTTCTTT. This chain joins TRBV6-4 and TRBJ1-1, with D unclear. CDR3 length: 14 residues. With 4 bases removed from V and 4 bases from J, the gap between germline ends came to 13 bases. From germline, CDR1 is MRHNA and CDR2 SNTAGT.

The V and J genes are TRBV29-1 and TRBJ2-2; D remains unclear. This CDR3 is 11 amino acids long. Germline V gene data show CDR1 as SQVTM and CDR2 as ANQGSEA. V was clipped by 5 bases and J by 6 bases, with 7 bases between them. The CDR3: CSVRTAGELFF. DNA of the CDR3: TGCAGCGTTCGCACGGCCGGGGAGCTGTTTTTT.

The chain uses TRBV5-6 and TRBJ2-7; the D is unclear. Trimming stripped 3 bases from V and 5 bases from J, with 18 bases between. In germline, CDR1 is SGHDT, CDR2 YYEEEE. CDR3 length equals 15 residues. The CDR3 sequence is CASSSNTATTDEQYF. In nucleotides, the CDR3 is TGTGCCAGCAGCTCCAACACCGCCACTACCGACGAGCAGTACTTC.

This clone was seen a single time. At one end, the junction sequence differs from germline, possibly due to a read error. V and J are TRBV7-7 and TRBJ2-5, with 8 bases lining up with TRBD1. In germline, CDR1 is SSHAT, CDR2 FNYEAQ (reference sequence). The CDR3 covers 15 residues. The chain's CDR3 is CASSPRRGRRETQYF. CDR3 DNA sequence: TGTGCTAGCAGCCCTCGCAGGGGGCGCAGGGAGACCCAGTACTTC.

The chain employs TRBV19 and TRBJ1-2; a weak D match, TRBD1 (5 bases). The CDR3 sequence is 18 residues long. Germline-derived CDR1 and CDR2 are LNHDA and SQIVND (reference sequence). Trimming took 4 bases from V and 4 from J, leaving 25 bases between them. The CDR3 DNA is TGTGCCAGTAGTACCGCCGGGACTGGATCAGTTTGGAGCTATGGCTACACCTTC. Amino acid sequence: CASSTAGTGSVWSYGYTF.

For this clone: Germline and junction disagree at one end, which may indicate a read error. The gene calls are TRBV6-5 and TRBJ1-2, with 7 bases matching TRBD1. CDR3 length: 13 amino acids. Germline CDR1 is MNHEY and CDR2 is SVGAGI. CDR3 region: CVSSYETGSGYTF. Written as DNA, the CDR3 is TGTGTCAGCAGTTACGAGACAGGGAGTGGCTACACCTTC.

Comment on this clone: Additional DNA sequences in this sample encode the identical CDR3. V is TRBV5-1 and J is TRBJ2-7; TRBD1 matches 7 bases. J lost 0 bases, V lost 5 bases, and 2 bases had no gene match. The CDR3 sequence is 13 residues long. Per the germline V gene, CDR1 is SGHRS and CDR2 is YFSETQ. The CDR3: CASSWDSSYEQYF. In nucleotides, the CDR3 is TGCGCCAGCAGTTGGGACAGCTCCTACGAGCAGTACTTC.

The CDR3, as DNA: TGTGCCAGCAGTCCGGGACAGGGCCTACTCCATTATGGCTACACCTTC. Translating it yields CASSPGQGLLHYGYTF. The chain carries TRBV2 and TRBJ1-2; TRBD1 aligns across 9 bases. The CDR3 is made up of 16 amino acids. Germline V CDR1 and CDR2: SNHLY, FYNNEI. Trimming at V came to 5 bases and at J to 5 bases, leaving 12 bases not matched to a gene.

The rearrangement links TRBV4-1 to TRBJ2-7; D is perhaps TRBD1 (5 bases). V shed 1 base and J shed 7 bases, with 11 bases lying between them. Germline V lookup: CDR1 MGHRA, CDR2 YSYEKL. This CDR3 comprises 13 residues. CDR3 sequence reads: CASSQGPQGEQYF. The CDR3 DNA follows: TGCGCCAGCAGCCAAGGTCCGCAGGGTGAGCAGTACTTC.